These 28 T cell receptor beta chains were sequenced from one sample in a study of T cell repertoires in cytomegalovirus infection. TCRdb ran MiXCR on the reads and lists one entry per CDR3 protein. Here the sample spans some 150,000 distinct CDR3 sequences, 23% being singletons. Sample: PBMCs. Receptors were obtained from a human donor in good health (CMV status not recorded). Some clones in this sample may be carry-over from other donors' samples.

This clonotype has a count of ten or more. The V call is TRBV7-2, the J call TRBJ1-6; 7 positions agree with TRBD1. The CDR3 runs 15 residues. Germline V lookup: CDR1 SGHTA, CDR2 FQGNSA. V shed 0 bases, J shed 7 bases, and the junction held 3 bases outside the gene matches. CDR3: CASSLAPGQNSPLHF. In DNA, the CDR3 is TGTGCCAGCAGCTTAGCACCGGGACAGAATTCACCCCTCCACTTT. The full variable domain, in which reference TRBV7-2 and TRBJ1-6 provide the parts outside the CDR3, is GAGVSQSPSNKVTEKGKDVELRCDPISGHTALYWYRQSLGQGLEFLIYFQGNSAPDKSGLPSDRFSAERTGGSVSTLTIQRTQQEDSAVYLCASSLAPGQNSPLHFGNGTRLTVT.

This clonotype was counted between two and nine times. J is TRBJ2-5 and V is TRBV12-3 or TRBV12-4, with D perhaps assigned TRBD1 or TRBD2 (5 bases each). The CDR3 length is 13 residues. Trimming cost V 7 bases and J 5 bases, with 14 bases left between them. In DNA form, the CDR3 reads TGTGCCAGCACCCTTAGAGGGGACGAGACCCAGTACTTC. Amino acids: CASTLRGDETQYF.

V is TRBV7-8 and J is TRBJ2-1, with D possibly TRBD1 on 6 matching bases. CDR1 is SGHVS and CDR2 is FQNEAQ in the germline V gene. Trimming took off 1 base at V and 5 bases at J, with 9 bases between the two ends. CDR3 length: 14 residues. CDR3 sequence reads: CASSLGQENNEQFF. DNA of the CDR3: TGTGCCAGCAGCTTAGGACAGGAGAACAATGAGCAGTTCTTC.

This clonotype was observed a handful of times. The chain links TRBV19 to TRBJ1-6; D is ambiguous. Between the trimmed V and J ends, which lost 4 bases and 5 bases, there was a span of 12 bases. Germline-derived CDR1 and CDR2 are LNHDA and SQIVND (reference sequence). The CDR3 spans 15 residues. CDR3 DNA: TGTGCCAGTAGTAGCGTGACAAGACATAATTCACCCCTCCACTTT. Protein sequence: CASSSVTRHNSPLHF. Looking up the rest from reference TRBV19 and TRBJ1-6 gives the full variable domain: DGGITQSPKYLFRKEGQNVTLSCEQNLNHDAMYWYRQDPGQGLRLIYYSQIVNDFQKGDIAEGYSVSREKKESFPLTVTSAQKNPTAFYLCASSSVTRHNSPLHFGNGTRLTVT.

The chain combines TRBV28 with TRBJ2-3, with 8 nucleotides matching TRBD1. J lost 8 bases, V lost 5 bases, and 12 bases had no gene match. There are 15 residues in the CDR3. CDR1 is MDHEN and CDR2 is SYDVKM in the germline V gene. DNA for the CDR3: TGTGCCAGCAGTGTTCAGGGGGCAAGGCGGGTTACGCAGTATTTT. Translated: CASSVQGARRVTQYF.

This clonotype occurred a few times. This could be a read error, since a much larger clone is one nucleotide away. The genes are TRBV5-8 and TRBJ1-5, with no clear D. This CDR3 is 13 amino acids long. The V gene lost 3 bases and the J gene lost 0 bases, with 4 bases spanning the gap. The germline V gene has CDR1 SGHTS and CDR2 YDEGEE. The CDR3 loop reads CASSSNSNQPQHF. DNA of the CDR3: TGTGCCAGCAGCTCAAATAGCAATCAGCCCCAGCATTTT.

This clonotype was seen many times. For the CDR3, the DNA is TGTGCCAGCAGCCCACGGACAGGGGCGACCTACGAGCAGTACTTC. Its protein product is CASSPRTGATYEQYF. The genes are TRBV11-2 and TRBJ2-7; TRBD1 agrees at 9 bases. CDR3 length equals 15 residues. V trimming: 5 bases; J trimming: 2 bases; junction bases outside the gene matches: 7. The V gene's germline CDR1 is SGHAT and CDR2 FQNNGV.

The chain combines TRBV5-1 with TRBJ2-3; TRBD1 or TRBD2 may be the D gene (5 bases each). Trimming stripped 7 bases from V and 0 bases from J, with 18 bases between. The CDR3 loop spans 16 amino acids. CDR1 is SGHRS and CDR2 is YFSETQ in the germline V gene. CDR3 DNA: TGCGCCAGCTACCTCACCGGGACGGGGAGCACAGATACGCAGTATTTT. Amino acid sequence: CASYLTGTGSTDTQYF.

This clonotype was counted between two and nine times. This sequence joins TRBV24-1 and TRBJ2-5; tentatively, D is TRBD1 or TRBD2 (5 bases each). Looked up from germline, CDR1 is KGHDR and CDR2 is SFDVKD. This CDR3 spans 14 amino acids. V was cut by 7 bases and J by 0 bases, with 11 bases left in between. The CDR3 DNA follows: TGTGCCACCAGCCCGGGACGGAACCAAGAGACCCAGTACTTC. Translating gives CATSPGRNQETQYF.

This clonotype was picked up a small number of times. This chain uses TRBV11-3 with TRBJ2-2, with D perhaps matching TRBD1 (5 bases). The V end lost 2 bases, the J end lost 7 bases, and 11 bases lay between the germline ends. The germline CDR1 and CDR2 sequences are SGHNT and YENEEA. The length of the CDR3 is 14 residues. The CDR3 DNA reads as TGTGCCAGCAGCTTAACGACAGAAGGCGGGGAGCTGTTTTTT. Its protein product is CASSLTTEGGELFF.

This clonotype occurred a few times. CDR3 coding DNA: TGTGCCATCAGTGAGTCGGGAACGGAATACAATGAGCAGTTCTTC. This codes for CAISESGTEYNEQFF. J is TRBJ2-1 and V is TRBV10-3; D gene ambiguous. This CDR3 spans 15 amino acids. Germline CDR1 ENHRY, CDR2 SYGVKD. The V gene lost 0 bases and the J gene lost 4 bases, with 10 bases spanning the gap.

This sequence joins TRBV20-1 and TRBJ2-7; 7 bases map to TRBD2. With 7 bases clipped from V and 4 bases from J, the junction kept 10 bases outside the gene matches. The CDR3 loop spans 13 amino acids. CDR1 is DFQATT and CDR2 is SNEGSKA in the germline V gene (reference sequence). The CDR3 region is CSEAAGASYEQYF. In nucleotides, the CDR3 is TGCAGTGAAGCGGCGGGAGCGTCTTACGAGCAGTACTTC.

Ten or more counts support this clonotype. The gene calls are TRBV7-9 and TRBJ2-1; TRBD2 agrees at 11 bases. The CDR3 is 15 residues long. CDR1 and CDR2 (germline): SEHNR, FQNEAQ (reference sequence). Trimming at V came to 5 bases and at J to 5 bases, leaving 5 bases not matched to a gene. The CDR3 sequence is CASSPLLAGDNEQFF. CDR3 DNA: TGTGCCAGCAGCCCCTTACTAGCGGGGGACAATGAGCAGTTCTTC.

This chain joins TRBV11-2 and TRBJ2-3; a possible D gene is TRBD2 (5 bases). V shed 1 base and J shed 2 bases, with 10 bases lying between them. This CDR3 is built from 15 residues. Germline assignment: CDR1 SGHAT and CDR2 FQNNGV. The DNA for the CDR3 is TGTGCCAGCAGCTTAGGGAGCGGCCTCACAGATACGCAGTATTTT. Translating gives CASSLGSGLTDTQYF.

This clonotype was seen a few times. This chain connects TRBV2 to TRBJ2-1; the match to TRBD2 covers 10 bases. V dropped 4 bases and J dropped 4; count of bases not matched to a gene: 4. The germline V gene has CDR1 SNHLY and CDR2 FYNNEI. The CDR3 covers 15 residues. As DNA, the CDR3 is TGTGCCAGCAGTGTGGGTAGCGGGAGGTACAATGAGCAGTTCTTC. It encodes CASSVGSGRYNEQFF.

This clonotype was recorded a few times. The genes are TRBV10-3 and TRBJ2-1; 9 nucleotides match TRBD2. The CDR3 has 15 residues. V was pared by 0 bases and J by 3 bases, with 0 bases of the junction left unmatched. Germline V gene lookup returns CDR1 ENHRY and CDR2 SYGVKD. CDR3 in amino acids: CAISESSGGYNEQFF. As DNA, the CDR3 is TGTGCCATCAGTGAGTCTAGCGGGGGCTACAATGAGCAGTTCTTC.

The J gene is TRBJ2-2, the V gene TRBV28; 11 bases align to TRBD2. CDR3 length equals 19 residues. CDR1 and CDR2 (germline): MDHEN, SYDVKM. Losses at the gene ends were 5 bases for V and 6 bases for J; bases not matched to a gene: 17. The CDR3 nucleotides are TGTGCCAGCAGTCTACCGGACTATAGCGGGAGGGCGGCCGCCGGGGAGCTGTTTTTT. Translation: CASSLPDYSGRAAAGELFF.

V gene TRBV14 combines with J gene TRBJ2-6; D ambiguous. The CDR3 covers 18 residues. The germline V and J ends were trimmed by 0 bases and 0 bases, with 12 bases remaining between them. CDR1 and CDR2 (germline): SGHDN, FVKESK. CDR3 coding DNA: TGTGCCAGCAGCCAAGAGACGGCTCGATTCTCTGGGGCCAACGTCCTGACTTTC. Translation: CASSQETARFSGANVLTF.

This clonotype was picked up a small number of times. This chain links TRBV6-1 with TRBJ2-5; 9 bases are a match to TRBD1. This CDR3 has 15 residues. The germline gives CDR1 MNHNS, CDR2 SASEGT. With 2 bases clipped from V and 5 bases from J, the junction kept 6 bases outside the gene matches. The CDR3 DNA follows: TGTGCCAGCAGTGAAAGGGACAGGGCGGGGGAGACCCAGTACTTC. Amino acid sequence: CASSERDRAGETQYF.

This clonotype was recorded once. The J gene is TRBJ2-7, the V gene TRBV3-1, with D perhaps TRBD2 (8 bases). The CDR3 is 17 residues long. The V gene lost 4 bases and the J gene lost 4 bases, with 23 bases spanning the gap. Germline-derived CDR1 and CDR2 are LGHDT and YNNKEL (reference sequence). The chain's CDR3 is CASSPFGGDSSWYEQYF. For the CDR3, the DNA is TGTGCCAGCAGCCCGTTCGGGGGGGACAGCAGTTGGTACGAGCAGTACTTC.

The V and J genes are TRBV20-1 and TRBJ2-1, with TRBD2 matching over 10 bases. V lost 1 base and J lost 1; bases outside the gene matches: 7. CDR1 DFQATT and CDR2 SNEGSKA come from the germline V gene (reference sequence). The CDR3 length is 17 residues. CDR3 DNA: TGCAGTGCTAGAGTTCGAGCGGGAGGGGGTTCCTACAATGAGCAGTTCTTC. It encodes CSARVRAGGGSYNEQFF.

Ten or more counts support this clonotype. J is TRBJ2-3 and V is TRBV5-4; 9 bases fit TRBD2. Germline lookup yields CDR1 SGHNT and CDR2 YYREEE (reference sequence). This CDR3 is built from 15 residues. V trimming: 4 bases; J trimming: 7 bases; junction bases outside the gene matches: 10. The CDR3 nucleotides are TGTGCCAGCAGCACAACAGTAGCGGGGGACAATACGCAGTATTTT. This codes for CASSTTVAGDNTQYF.

V and J are TRBV2 and TRBJ2-5; 9 bases align to TRBD1. Germline CDR1 and CDR2: SNHLY and FYNNEI. Trimming removed 6 bases from V and 5 bases from J; junction bases left unmatched: 10. The CDR3 runs to 15 residues. DNA of the CDR3: TGTGCCAGCAGGAAGACAGGGGGGAGCTCTGAGACCCAGTACTTC. It codes for CASRKTGGSSETQYF.

There are a few counts of this clonotype. CDR3 coding DNA: TGTGCCAGCACCCTAGGGGGGATGGAGACCCAGTACTTC. Translating gives CASTLGGMETQYF. The rearrangement links TRBV12-3 or TRBV12-4 to TRBJ2-5, with D perhaps TRBD1 or TRBD2 (6 bases each). The germline V and J ends were trimmed by 7 bases and 5 bases, with 14 bases remaining between them. This CDR3 has 13 amino acids.

This clonotype was recorded a few times. This chain links TRBV25-1 with TRBJ2-7; D perhaps matches TRBD2 (5 bases). Trimming left V 2 bases short and J 8 bases short, with 13 bases between. The CDR3 extends over 13 amino acids. Germline loops: CDR1 MGHDK, CDR2 SYGVNS. In DNA, the CDR3 is TGTGCCAGCAGTGAAGGTACGGGAAGCAAGCAGTACTTC. It codes for CASSEGTGSKQYF.

At least ten counts were recorded for this clonotype. CDR3 protein: CASSLQREKYEQFF. CDR3 bases: TGTGCCAGCAGCTTACAGCGGGAGAAGTATGAGCAGTTCTTC. The chain joins TRBV7-2 to TRBJ2-1; TRBD2 matches 8 bases. In germline, CDR1 is SGHTA, CDR2 FQGNSA. Trimming cost V 2 bases and J 8 bases; bases outside gene matches: 5. This CDR3 has 14 residues.

This clonotype has ten or more counts. The chain carries TRBV7-8 and TRBJ2-7; D gene uncertain. Trimming took off 2 bases at V and 0 bases at J, with 11 bases between the two ends. The CDR3 covers 15 residues. The germline V gene has CDR1 SGHVS and CDR2 FQNEAQ. The CDR3 here is CASSLNPGLSYEQYF. In DNA form, the CDR3 reads TGTGCCAGCAGCTTAAACCCCGGCCTCTCCTACGAGCAGTACTTC. The whole variable domain, filled in from reference TRBV7-8 and TRBJ2-7, reads GAGVSQSPRYKVAKRGQDVALRCDPISGHVSLFWYQQALGQGPEFLTYFQNEAQLDKSGLPSDRFFAERPEGSVSTLKIQRTQQEDSAVYLCASSLNPGLSYEQYFGPGTRLTVT.

This clonotype was counted ten times or more. The chain combines TRBV7-3 with TRBJ2-3; no clear D. V shed 4 bases and J shed 8 bases, with 13 bases lying between them. CDR1 is SGHTA, CDR2 FQGTGA, per germline. This CDR3 comprises 13 residues. CDR3 region: CASSSGLLGTQYF. The DNA for the CDR3 is TGTGCCAGCAGCTCGGGCCTTCTCGGTACGCAGTATTTT.